Listed below are T cell receptor beta chains from one sample, sequenced in a study of blood T cell repertoires in COVID-19. Profiled with immunoSEQ multiplex PCR; TCRdb holds only in-frame clones, not every one. The sample lists about 180,000 clones, around 83% occurring once. The sample consisted of peripheral blood. The receptors stem from a woman in her 70s with COVID-19, enrolled during active disease. Each CDR3 is given with its conserved first and last residue. D genes are given only for firm matches. A row's size may be missing; if present it is once, few, many or a size class.

size: once
J: TRBJ2-3
V: TRBV28
D: TRBD2
DNA: TGTGCCAGCAGTTCTCGAGATAGCGGGAGTGCAGATACGCAGTATTTT
CDR3: CASSSRDSGSADTQYF

size: NA
J: TRBJ1-2
V: TRBV28
D: NA
DNA: TGTGCCAGCGGGAGAAGGAACTATGGCTACACCTTC
CDR3: CASGRRNYGYTF

size: NA
J: TRBJ2-1
V: TRBV10-3
D: NA
DNA: TGTGCCATCAGTGGGACAGCCCTCACCTACAATGAGCAGTTCTTC
CDR3: CAISGTALTYNEQFF

size: NA
J: TRBJ2-2
V: TRBV19
D: NA
DNA: TGTGCCAGTAGTACCCGGGAACCCGGGGAGCTGTTTTTT
CDR3: CASSTREPGELFF

size: NA
J: TRBJ1-1
V: TRBV6-5
D: NA
DNA: TGTGCCAGCAGTTACTCCTGGAACACTGAAGCTTTCTTT
CDR3: CASSYSWNTEAFF

size: few
J: TRBJ2-4
V: TRBV2
D: NA
DNA: TGTGCCAGCAGTGAACTAGCCAAAAACATTCAGTACTTC
CDR3: CASSELAKNIQYF

size: NA
J: TRBJ2-5
V: TRBV3-1/TRBV3-2
D: TRBD2
DNA: TGTGCCAGCAGCCAAGTTTGGGCGGGAGGGTCCCTCCAAGAGACCCAGTACTTC
CDR3: CASSQVWAGGSLQETQYF

size: once
J: TRBJ2-1
V: TRBV19
D: TRBD2
DNA: TGTGCCAGTAGTGCAGGACTAGCGGGAGTTGATGAGCAGTTCTTC
CDR3: CASSAGLAGVDEQFF

size: NA
J: TRBJ2-7
V: TRBV7-9
D: NA
DNA: TGTGCCAGCAGCTTAAGACGGGAAGCGGTCTACGAGCAGTACTTC
CDR3: CASSLRREAVYEQYF

size: NA
J: TRBJ2-2
V: TRBV9
D: NA
DNA: TGTGCCAGCAGCCCCCTGAACACCGGGGAGCTGTTTTTT
CDR3: CASSPLNTGELFF

size: NA
J: TRBJ2-7
V: TRBV7-3
D: TRBD2
DNA: TGTGCCAGCAGCTTAAGCGGGAGCCACGAGCAGTACTTC
CDR3: CASSLSGSHEQYF

size: NA
J: TRBJ1-1
V: TRBV5-1
D: NA
DNA: TGCGCCAGCAGCTTGGCGGGACTCCCGAACACTGAAGCTTTCTTT
CDR3: CASSLAGLPNTEAFF

size: NA
J: TRBJ2-2
V: TRBV19
D: NA
DNA: TGTGCCAGCCTGCCCCGCGTGTGGAACACCGGGGAGCTGTTTTTT
CDR3: CASLPRVWNTGELFF

size: NA
J: TRBJ2-5
V: TRBV2
D: TRBD2
DNA: TGTGCCAGCAGTGCCCATGCGACTAGCGGGGGCGAGACCCAGTACTTC
CDR3: CASSAHATSGGETQYF

size: NA
J: TRBJ1-1
V: TRBV18
D: NA
DNA: TGTGCCAGCTCCAATCAGGCATTGGGGGGGTACACTGAAGCTTTCTTT
CDR3: CASSNQALGGYTEAFF

size: NA
J: TRBJ2-2
V: TRBV19
D: TRBD2
DNA: TGTGCCAGTAATCCAGGACTAGCTCGGGCCGGGGAGCTGTTTTTT
CDR3: CASNPGLARAGELFF

size: NA
J: TRBJ2-5
V: TRBV27
D: NA
DNA: TGTGCCAGCAGAAGGACAGCTCAGCAAGAGACCCAGTACTTC
CDR3: CASRRTAQQETQYF

size: NA
J: TRBJ1-1
V: TRBV9
D: TRBD1
DNA: TGTGCCAGCAGCCCATTAGCAGGGGGCTGGAACACTGAAGCTTTCTTT
CDR3: CASSPLAGGWNTEAFF

size: NA
J: TRBJ2-1
V: TRBV7-9
D: NA
DNA: TGTGCCAGCAGCTATTGGGCTTCCGTCAACCACAATGAGCAGTTCTTC
CDR3: CASSYWASVNHNEQFF

size: NA
J: TRBJ2-1
V: TRBV24-1
D: NA
DNA: TGTGCCACCAGTGACCCGGAGGGCCGGTCCTACAATGAGCAGTTCTTC
CDR3: CATSDPEGRSYNEQFF

size: NA
J: TRBJ2-7
V: TRBV2
D: NA
DNA: TGTGCCAGCAGTGACGGGGGAGCCGAGCAGTACTTC
CDR3: CASSDGGAEQYF

size: NA
J: TRBJ2-3
V: TRBV20-1
D: NA
DNA: TGCAGTGCTACGGGGGATACGCAGTATTTT
CDR3: CSATGDTQYF

size: NA
J: TRBJ1-2
V: TRBV6-6
D: NA
DNA: TGTGCCAGCAGTTTACGGGGAGGGGAATACTATGGCTACACCTTC
CDR3: CASSLRGGEYYGYTF

size: NA
J: TRBJ1-1
V: TRBV2
D: NA
DNA: TGTGCCAGCAGTGGGCTTCGAGGGAGCACTGAAGCTTTCTTT
CDR3: CASSGLRGSTEAFF

size: NA
J: TRBJ2-1
V: TRBV5-4
D: NA
DNA: TGTGCCAGCAGCTTGTTTCAGGGCGATGAGCAGTTCTTC
CDR3: CASSLFQGDEQFF

size: NA
J: TRBJ2-1
V: TRBV6-5
D: TRBD1
DNA: TGTGCCAGCAGTTACCTTCCTGACAGGGTCAGCGGTGAGCAGTTCTTC
CDR3: CASSYLPDRVSGEQFF

size: NA
J: TRBJ1-1
V: TRBV6-5
D: TRBD1
DNA: TGTGCCAGCAGGGACAGGGAGGTCACTGAAGCTTTCTTT
CDR3: CASRDREVTEAFF

size: NA
J: TRBJ2-1
V: TRBV7-2
D: NA
DNA: TGTGCCAGCAGCCCGTCTGGAGGGGCCCTCTACCATGAGCAGTTCTTC
CDR3: CASSPSGGALYHEQFF

size: NA
J: TRBJ1-4
V: TRBV5-8
D: NA
DNA: TGTGCCAGCAGTTCCGGGACAAGGGATAATGAAAAACTGTTTTTT
CDR3: CASSSGTRDNEKLFF

size: NA
J: TRBJ2-5
V: TRBV28
D: TRBD2
DNA: TGTGCCAGCAGTTTTGGGCCTAGCGGGAGCCAAGAGACCCAGTACTTC
CDR3: CASSFGPSGSQETQYF

size: NA
J: TRBJ2-3
V: TRBV6-5
D: NA
DNA: TGTGCCAGCATGGGGACTTCGCCGTTGGATACGCAGTATTTT
CDR3: CASMGTSPLDTQYF

size: NA
J: TRBJ1-5
V: TRBV6-2/TRBV6-3
D: TRBD1
DNA: TGTGCCAGCAGCTCAGCCGACAGGGAATATAGCAATCAGCCCCAGCATTTT
CDR3: CASSSADREYSNQPQHF

size: NA
J: TRBJ2-1
V: TRBV9
D: TRBD2
DNA: TGTGCCAGCAGCGGGACTAGCTTAAGGAATGAGCAGTTCTTC
CDR3: CASSGTSLRNEQFF

size: NA
J: TRBJ2-2
V: TRBV19
D: TRBD1
DNA: TGTGCCAGTAGTTTCTACAGGGGGGCGAACACCGGGGAGCTGTTTTTT
CDR3: CASSFYRGANTGELFF

size: NA
J: TRBJ2-1
V: TRBV13
D: NA
DNA: TGTGCCAGCAGCTTAGGCCCGGGAGACAATGAGCAGTTCTTC
CDR3: CASSLGPGDNEQFF

size: NA
J: TRBJ2-1
V: TRBV10-3
D: TRBD1
DNA: TGTGCCATCATGGGGCAGACAGGGAAGACTTACAATGAGCAGTTCTTC
CDR3: CAIMGQTGKTYNEQFF

size: once
J: TRBJ2-7
V: TRBV4-3
D: NA
DNA: TGCGCCAGCAGCCAAGAATGGACACCTAGCTCCTACGAGCAGTACTTC
CDR3: CASSQEWTPSSYEQYF

size: NA
J: TRBJ2-5
V: TRBV7-9
D: TRBD1
DNA: TGTGCCAGCAGCCGAGGACAGGGAGGCGTAGAGACCCAGTACTTC
CDR3: CASSRGQGGVETQYF

size: NA
J: TRBJ2-2
V: TRBV7-6
D: TRBD2
DNA: TGTGCCAGCAGCCCTGCCCTTAGCGGGGGGACCGGGGAGCTGTTTTTT
CDR3: CASSPALSGGTGELFF

size: NA
J: TRBJ2-5
V: TRBV30
D: TRBD2
DNA: TGTGCCTGGAGTGAGGGAGGGAGCGGGAGCCCCGAAGAGACCCAGTACTTC
CDR3: CAWSEGGSGSPEETQYF

size: NA
J: TRBJ2-6
V: TRBV27
D: NA
DNA: TGTGCCAGCACCACCGTACACAGCTCTGGGGCCAACGTCCTGACTTTC
CDR3: CASTTVHSSGANVLTF

size: NA
J: TRBJ2-7
V: TRBV15
D: TRBD2
DNA: TGTGCCACCAGCAGAGATCGGACTAGCGGGAGGGGATACGAGCAGTACTTC
CDR3: CATSRDRTSGRGYEQYF

size: few
J: TRBJ1-1
V: TRBV19
D: NA
DNA: TGTGCCAGTAGTCCCTTGGCAGGGCCCGGCACTGAAGCTTTCTTT
CDR3: CASSPLAGPGTEAFF

size: NA
J: TRBJ2-7
V: TRBV29-1
D: NA
DNA: TGCAGCGTAGACCGGGGAGGTCCGGGTGAGCAGTACTTC
CDR3: CSVDRGGPGEQYF

size: once
J: TRBJ2-7
V: TRBV3-1/TRBV3-2
D: TRBD1
DNA: TGTGCCAGCAGCCCGGTGGGACAGATTTACGAGCAGTACTTC
CDR3: CASSPVGQIYEQYF

size: NA
J: TRBJ2-7
V: TRBV7-2
D: NA
DNA: TGTGCCAGCAGCCCCAGGGTATTGTCCTTCTACGAGCAGTACTTC
CDR3: CASSPRVLSFYEQYF

size: NA
J: TRBJ2-7
V: TRBV27
D: NA
DNA: TGTGCCAGCAGCTACAAATGGGACAAAGGGGGATCTAGCTACGAGCAGTACTTC
CDR3: CASSYKWDKGGSSYEQYF

size: NA
J: TRBJ2-7
V: TRBV6-6
D: TRBD2
DNA: TGTGCCAGCAGGCTACGTACTAGCGGGAGTTACGAGCAGTACTTC
CDR3: CASRLRTSGSYEQYF

size: NA
J: TRBJ1-1
V: TRBV29-1
D: TRBD1
DNA: TGCAGCGTCCCACCCCTACAGGGGGCGGGAACTGAAGCTTTCTTT
CDR3: CSVPPLQGAGTEAFF

size: NA
J: TRBJ2-3
V: TRBV19
D: NA
DNA: TGTGCCAGTAGTATAGGTGCAGCGTTCACAGATACGCAGTATTTT
CDR3: CASSIGAAFTDTQYF

size: once
J: TRBJ2-7
V: TRBV6-6
D: TRBD2
DNA: TGTGCCAGCAGGGGGACTAGCGGGGCCTCCTACGAGCAGTACTTC
CDR3: CASRGTSGASYEQYF

size: NA
J: TRBJ2-1
V: TRBV10-3
D: NA
DNA: TGTGCCCTCCAGAGGGCTCTAAGCTATGAGCAGTTCTTC
CDR3: CALQRALSYEQFF

size: NA
J: TRBJ2-7
V: TRBV7-2
D: TRBD2
DNA: TGTGCCAGCAGCTTGATAGCGGGAGGGGGGTACGAGCAGTACTTC
CDR3: CASSLIAGGGYEQYF

size: NA
J: TRBJ2-7
V: TRBV6-5
D: NA
DNA: TGTGCCAGCAGTCCCCCCCAGGGATCCTACGAGCAGTACTTC
CDR3: CASSPPQGSYEQYF

size: NA
J: TRBJ2-2
V: TRBV3-1/TRBV3-2
D: NA
DNA: TGTGCCAGCAAACGGTGGGAGGTGGGAACCGGGGAGCTGTTTTTT
CDR3: CASKRWEVGTGELFF

size: NA
J: TRBJ1-2
V: TRBV14
D: TRBD1
DNA: TGTGCCAGCAGCCATGGACAGGGCTCCGGCTACACCTTC
CDR3: CASSHGQGSGYTF